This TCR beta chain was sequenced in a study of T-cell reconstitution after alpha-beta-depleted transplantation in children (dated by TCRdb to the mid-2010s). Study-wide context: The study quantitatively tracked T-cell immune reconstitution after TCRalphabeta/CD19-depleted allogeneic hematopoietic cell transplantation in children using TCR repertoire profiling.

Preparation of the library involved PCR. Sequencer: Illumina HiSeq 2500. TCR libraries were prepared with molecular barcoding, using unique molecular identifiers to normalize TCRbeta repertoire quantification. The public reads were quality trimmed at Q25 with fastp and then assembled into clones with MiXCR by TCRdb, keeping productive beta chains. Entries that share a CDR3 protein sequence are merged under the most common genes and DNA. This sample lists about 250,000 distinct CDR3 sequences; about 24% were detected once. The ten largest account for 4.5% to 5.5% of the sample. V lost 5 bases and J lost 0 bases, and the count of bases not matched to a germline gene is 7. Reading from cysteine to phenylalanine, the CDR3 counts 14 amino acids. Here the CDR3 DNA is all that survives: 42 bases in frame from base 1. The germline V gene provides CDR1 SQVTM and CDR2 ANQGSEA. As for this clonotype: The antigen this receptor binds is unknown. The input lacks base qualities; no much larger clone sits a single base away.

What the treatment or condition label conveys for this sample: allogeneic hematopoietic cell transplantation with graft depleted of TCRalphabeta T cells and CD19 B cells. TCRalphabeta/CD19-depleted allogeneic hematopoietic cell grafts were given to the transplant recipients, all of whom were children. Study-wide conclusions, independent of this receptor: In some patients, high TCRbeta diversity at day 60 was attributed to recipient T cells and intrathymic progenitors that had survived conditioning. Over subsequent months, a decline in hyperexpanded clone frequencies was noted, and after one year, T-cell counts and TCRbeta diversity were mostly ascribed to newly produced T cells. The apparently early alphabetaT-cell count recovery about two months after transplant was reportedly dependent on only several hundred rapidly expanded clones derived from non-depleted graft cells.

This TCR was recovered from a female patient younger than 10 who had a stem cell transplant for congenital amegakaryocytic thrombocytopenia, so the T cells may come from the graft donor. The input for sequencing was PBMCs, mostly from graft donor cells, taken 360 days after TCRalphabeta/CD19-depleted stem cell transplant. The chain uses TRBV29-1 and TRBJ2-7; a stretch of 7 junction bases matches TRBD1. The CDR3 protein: CSVKGQLDSYEQYF. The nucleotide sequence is TGCAGCGTTAAGGGACAGTTGGACTCCTACGAGCAGTACTTC.